This TCR beta chain originates from a study of blood T cell repertoires in COVID-19 (dated by TCRdb to 2018 to 2021). For the wider study: The collaborator samples originated in the United States, Italy and Spain and spanned the acute and convalescent phases of COVID-19. Where HLA class I and class II types were available, the types were taken from metadata supplied by the sample provider, not from assay-based typing. Sample metadata almost always included a de-identified subject ID, COVID-19 status, age in years and sex. Samples were obtained from the ongoing ImmuneRACE study (first 160 participants) and from 1,254 subjects provided by 6 global collaborators. Deeply sampled blood TCRbeta repertoires from subjects exposed to, actively infected with, or recovered from COVID-19 were included in the dataset. A freely available public database, intended as a resource for researchers studying the immune response to SARS-CoV-2, is where the repertoires were released. The material from the prospective study consisted of cDNA or gDNA derived from T cells, B-cell-depleted T cells, or PBMCs. General findings and caveats noted by the study authors: The quantity of clinical and demographic metadata differed by source and by participant and was supplied without curation.

Measured from the cysteine to the phenylalanine, the CDR3 is 15 residues long. The sequence is cut down to CDR3 DNA, 45 bases in frame from base 1. V lost 6 bases and J lost 5 bases, and the count of bases not matched to a germline gene is 7. The CDR1 and CDR2 encoded by the germline V gene are MDHEN and SYDVKM. TCRbeta CDR3 regions were amplified from genomic DNA using the immunoSEQ Assay, a bias-controlled multiplex PCR. The original methods were these. The number of nucleated cells in each sample was estimated by amplification of reference gene primers within the assay. To quantify the absolute abundance of each unique TCRbeta CDR3 rearrangement, sequence reads were collapsed and filtered. For each sample, productive Simpson clonality was calculated by taking the square root of Simpson's diversity index across productive rearrangements. TCRdb's version of the immuneACCESS table is confined to in-frame rearrangements and falls short of the full clone set. An unresolved V gene accounts for under half of the shortfall where checked; the remainder is of unknown origin. V and J calls plus clone size are reproduced from that table; the DNA served to infer D and trimming. This sample is represented by 200,000 or so clones; about 82% of them were singletons. The ten most abundant clones make up more than 5% of the sample.

About this clone itself: What this receptor recognizes is not known. Nothing much larger sits one base from this clone, and base qualities are not available.

The collaborating institutions used their own protocols to collect whole blood in K2EDTA tubes. For TCRbeta analysis, collaborators shipped samples in one of three forms: frozen whole blood, isolated PBMCs, or DNA extracted from either of those sample types. Specimen: peripheral blood. The rearranged segments are TRBV28 and TRBJ2-3, with TRBD2 matching 11 junction bases. The sequence came from a young woman with acute or convalescent COVID-19. The DNA is TGTGCCAGCAGCCAGCTAGCGGGAGGTATAGATACGCAGTATTTT. Translated, this is CASSQLAGGIDTQYF. Full variable domain (CDR3 extended with the reference TRBV28 and TRBJ2-3 proteins): DVKVTQSSRYLVKRTGEKVFLECVQDMDHENMFWYRQDPGLGLRLIYFSYDVKMKEKGDIPEGYSVSREKKERFSLILESASTNQTSMYLCASSQLAGGIDTQYFGPGTRLTVL.